The 15 T cell receptor beta chains below all came from one sample that was sequenced in a study of shared T cell receptors in the human thymus. Clones were read by immunoSEQ multiplex PCR, and TCRdb kept only the in-frame ones, dropping some. The data show about 710,000 clones, approximately 89% seen once. These sequences were also reported in another study, on human thymus T cells.

The sequencing input was thymocytes. These receptors were taken from a boy under two years old with a congenital heart defect.

The rearrangement joins TRBV7-8 to TRBJ1-1; 9 bases fit TRBD1. Losses at the gene ends were 8 bases for V and 3 bases for J; bases not matched to a gene: 7. The germline V gene encodes CDR1 SGHVS and CDR2 FQNEAQ. This CDR3 is built from 14 residues. Here the CDR3 reads CASQGTGSYTEAFF. The DNA of the CDR3 is TGTGCCAGCCAAGGGACAGGGAGCTACACTGAAGCTTTCTTT.

J is TRBJ1-2 and V is TRBV6-1; 7 bases align to TRBD1. The ends lost 6 bases at V and 3 bases at J; junction bases unmatched: 7. The CDR3 loop spans 14 amino acids. Germline CDR1 is MNHNS and CDR2 is SASEGT. For the CDR3, the DNA is TGTGCCAGCAGGGGGACAGAACACCACTATGGCTACACCTTC. It specifies CASRGTEHHYGYTF.

The chain carries TRBV7-2 and TRBJ2-7; TRBD2 agrees at 9 bases. The V and J ends lost 1 base and 5 bases, in that order; junction bases with no gene match: 6. The CDR3 is made up of 15 amino acids. CDR1 and CDR2 (germline): SGHTA, FQGNSA. The CDR3 sequence is CASSLESGGRNEQYF. CDR3 in DNA: TGTGCCAGCAGCTTAGAGAGCGGGGGGCGTAACGAGCAGTACTTC.

The chain carries TRBV5-4 and TRBJ2-7; 8 nucleotides line up with TRBD2. The CDR3 is made up of 15 amino acids. Germline V CDR1 and CDR2: SGHNT, YYREEE (reference sequence). The V segment lost 4 bases and the J segment 1 base; nucleotides outside the gene matches: 7. This chain's CDR3 is CASSITSGVSYEQYF. The DNA for the CDR3 is TGTGCCAGCAGCATAACTAGCGGTGTGTCCTACGAGCAGTACTTC. Filled out from reference TRBV5-4 and TRBJ2-7, the complete variable domain reads ETGVTQSPTHLIKTRGQQVTLRCSSQSGHNTVSWYQQALGQGPQFIFQYYREEENGRGNFPPRFSGLQFPNYSSELNVNALELDDSALYLCASSITSGVSYEQYFGPGTRLTVT.

The rearrangement joins TRBV7-9 to TRBJ1-2; D call uncertain. The CDR3 totals 13 residues. The V end lost 5 bases, the J end lost 2 bases, and 9 bases lay between the germline ends. Germline CDR1 SEHNR, CDR2 FQNEAQ (reference sequence). CDR3: CASSPTVNYGYTF. The DNA of the CDR3 is TGTGCCAGCAGCCCTACAGTAAACTATGGCTACACCTTC.

The V gene is TRBV6-5, the J gene TRBJ2-4; TRBD2 might be the D (6 bases). Trimming pared 6 bases from V and 0 bases from J, leaving 12 bases between. Germline CDR1 reads MNHEY; CDR2 reads SVGAGI. This CDR3 contains 15 residues. CDR3 region: CASSPPGEAKNIQYF. CDR3 coding DNA: TGTGCCAGCAGCCCTCCGGGGGAAGCCAAAAACATTCAGTACTTC.

V usage is TRBV28 and J usage is TRBJ1-3; D may be TRBD1 (5 bases). Germline V CDR1 and CDR2: MDHEN, SYDVKM. V was clipped by 7 bases and J by 5 bases, with 18 bases between them. The CDR3 is 15 residues long. The CDR3 reads CASTKLGGERNTIYF. Written as DNA, the CDR3 is TGTGCCAGCACAAAATTGGGGGGGGAGAGAAACACCATATATTTT.

The chain's CDR3 is CASSEKGGGYGYTF. In DNA form, the CDR3 reads TGTGCCAGCAGTGAAAAGGGAGGAGGCTATGGCTACACCTTC. The chain links TRBV25-1 to TRBJ1-2; D call uncertain. The germline gives CDR1 MGHDK, CDR2 SYGVNS. The germline V and J ends were trimmed by 2 bases and 4 bases, with 11 bases remaining between them. This CDR3 spans 14 amino acids.

The chain couples TRBV27 to TRBJ1-1, with D maybe TRBD1 (5 bases). Trimming pared 5 bases from V and 4 bases from J, leaving 17 bases between. Germline lookup yields CDR1 MNHEY and CDR2 SMNVEV (reference sequence). The CDR3 extends over 15 amino acids. The DNA of the CDR3 is TGTGCCAGCAGTCCCCCGGGGGAGGTACTCACTGAAGCTTTCTTT. It translates to CASSPPGEVLTEAFF.

This chain uses TRBV1 with TRBJ1-1. TRBV1 is termed a pseudogene. This CDR3 has 13 amino acids. The CDR3 sequence: CTSSQRGHTEAFF. The CDR3 nucleotides are TGCACCAGCAGCCAACGAGGGCACACTGAAGCTTTCTTT.

V usage is TRBV5-5 and J usage is TRBJ2-1; 7 bases map to TRBD1. Unmatched junction bases numbered 3, after V lost 4 bases and J lost 8 bases. The length of the CDR3 is 12 residues. CDR1 is SGHKS, CDR2 YYEKEE, per germline (reference sequence). The CDR3 nucleotides are TGTGCCAGCAGCATTGGACAGGATGAGCAGTTCTTC. This sequence encodes CASSIGQDEQFF.

A few counts support this clone. J is TRBJ1-6 and V is TRBV5-6, with 7 bases lining up with TRBD1. The CDR3 loop spans 12 amino acids. CDR1 SGHDT and CDR2 YYEEEE come from the germline V gene. V lost 3 bases and J lost 14; bases outside the gene matches: 5. CDR3 in DNA: TGTGCCAGCAGCTGGACAGGATCTACCCTCCACTTT. Protein sequence: CASSWTGSTLHF.

The chain carries TRBV19 and TRBJ1-2; TRBD1 agrees at 10 bases. Germline trimming cut 3 bases from V and 2 bases from J; bases unmatched to any gene: 0. Per the germline V gene, CDR1 is LNHDA and CDR2 is SQIVND (reference sequence). This CDR3 has 14 amino acids. CDR3 in amino acids: CASSMGQGNYGYTF. The CDR3 DNA is TGTGCCAGTAGTATGGGACAGGGGAACTATGGCTACACCTTC.

The chain joins TRBV6-5 to TRBJ1-2; possible D gene TRBD1, 5 bases. V was pared by 3 bases and J by 7 bases, with 12 bases between. The CDR3 is made up of 13 amino acids. Germline CDR1 and CDR2: MNHEY and SVGAGI. CDR3 loop: CASSYGRARGYTF. CDR3 DNA sequence: TGTGCCAGCAGTTATGGCAGGGCGCGTGGCTACACCTTC.

The chain carries TRBV19 and TRBJ2-2, with D possibly TRBD1 on 6 matching bases. V lost 4 bases and J 4 bases, leaving 19 bases between the germline ends. The germline CDR1 and CDR2 sequences are LNHDA and SQIVND (reference sequence). The CDR3 runs 17 residues. In nucleotides, the CDR3 is TGTGCCAGTAGTACTCCAAACACAGGGATTTCCACCGGGGAGCTGTTTTTT. It codes for CASSTPNTGISTGELFF.